These T cell receptor beta chains were read from a single sample in a study of T-cell memory formation after mild COVID-19. TCRdb re-called the 5' RACE reads through MiXCR, storing one row per CDR3 protein. The sample has 70,000 to 100,000 distinct CDR3 sequences; roughly an eighth are singletons. The specimen sequenced was PBMCs or a T cell subset sorted from them (not recorded which). All receptors come from an adult woman who had mild COVID-19 (a few samples of this study predate the infection). Cell type and time point are not known. Each CDR3 is given with its conserved first and last residue. The order of the fields is D gene, V gene, CDR3 protein. A D gene is named only where the DNA matches it firmly.

D gene: -
V gene: TRBV12-3/TRBV12-4
CDR3 protein: CASSPSYGNDEQYF

D gene: -
V gene: TRBV21-1
CDR3 protein: CASSSRDRGVEQYF

D gene: TRBD1
V gene: TRBV7-8
CDR3 protein: CASSLSGTGATYEQYF

D gene: -
V gene: TRBV25-1
CDR3 protein: CASSNGEAFF

D gene: -
V gene: TRBV7-9
CDR3 protein: CASSSDEGTDTQYF

D gene: TRBD2
V gene: TRBV2
CDR3 protein: CASSEGTRPTTQYF

D gene: -
V gene: TRBV7-6
CDR3 protein: CASSAHPSDSLAGEQYF

D gene: TRBD2
V gene: TRBV20-1
CDR3 protein: CSSAPIAGEKPYNEQFF

D gene: -
V gene: TRBV29-1
CDR3 protein: CSVEGKTNTEAFF

D gene: -
V gene: TRBV11-1
CDR3 protein: CASSLAPGIYNEQFF